A selection of T cell receptor beta chains follows, all from one sample in a study of neurological immune-mediated disorders. TCRdb called the 5' RACE reads again in MiXCR, with one record for every CDR3 protein. Among tens of thousands of distinct CDR3 sequences listed, 10% to 12% were seen once. Sequenced sample: PBMCs. These receptors all come from a man aged 55 to 70 in good health. Both conserved end residues are part of each CDR3. The D gene is left open where the match is weak. Clone size appears in some rows only: once, few, many, or a class for an expanded clone.

TRBV29-1	TRBD1	TRBJ2-7	many	CSAGRQGDEQYF	TGCAGCGCCGGGCGACAGGGCGACGAGCAGTACTTC
TRBV27	.	TRBJ2-3	many	CASSLSVFSTDTQYF	TGTGCCAGCAGTTTATCTGTGTTTAGCACAGATACGCAGTATTTT
TRBV5-6	TRBD1	TRBJ2-3	many	CASSRDRGLRTDTQYF	TGTGCCAGCAGCCGGGACAGGGGGCTTCGGACAGATACGCAGTATTTT
TRBV7-8	.	TRBJ2-1	.	CASSLAGSAGITEQFF	TGTGCCAGCAGCTTAGCGGGTTCGGCGGGGATTACTGAGCAGTTCTTC
TRBV28	TRBD1	TRBJ1-5	many	CASGGQGLRNQPQHF	TGTGCCAGCGGTGGACAGGGTTTGCGCAATCAGCCCCAGCATTTT
TRBV4-3	.	TRBJ1-2	many	CASSQDGGRNYGYTF	TGCGCCAGCAGCCAAGATGGGGGGAGGAACTATGGCTACACCTTC
TRBV20-1	.	TRBJ2-7	medium-sized	CSAGPVVPSYEQYF	TGCAGTGCTGGCCCCGTCGTGCCCTCCTACGAGCAGTACTTC
TRBV6-2/TRBV6-3	.	TRBJ2-2	many	CASSRYTNTGELFF	TGTGCCAGCAGTCGTTACACCAACACCGGGGAGCTGTTTTTT
TRBV7-2	TRBD1	TRBJ1-2	many	CASSIDRVSGYTF	TGTGCCAGCAGCATCGACAGGGTGAGCGGCTACACCTTC
TRBV29-1	.	TRBJ2-7	many	CSVGWGGDEQYF	TGCAGCGTTGGATGGGGCGGGGACGAGCAGTACTTC
TRBV5-1	.	TRBJ2-7	many	CASSRTLLQGSGSYEQYF	TGCGCCAGCAGCCGCACACTCTTACAGGGATCAGGCTCCTACGAGCAGTACTTC
TRBV10-3	.	TRBJ1-2	.	CAASPLLDYGYTF	TGTGCCGCGTCTCCTCTTCTAGACTATGGCTACACCTTC
TRBV5-1	.	TRBJ2-7	many	CASRGSPSSEQYF	TGCGCCAGCAGGGGGAGCCCGTCAAGTGAGCAGTACTTC
TRBV6-2/TRBV6-3	.	TRBJ2-1	many	CASTSWEGFHEQFF	TGTGCCAGCACCTCCTGGGAAGGGTTCCATGAGCAGTTCTTC
TRBV2	TRBD1	TRBJ1-1	many	CASIRRTEVGQEAFF	TGTGCCAGCATCCGCAGGACAGAGGTGGGACAGGAAGCTTTCTTT
TRBV7-7	TRBD1	TRBJ2-5	many	CASSPRSGGQETQYF	TGTGCCAGCAGCCCGCGTTCAGGGGGCCAAGAGACCCAGTACTTC
TRBV5-1	TRBD2	TRBJ2-5	.	CASSLLTSGETQYF	TGCGCCAGCAGCTTGTTGACTAGCGGAGAGACCCAGTACTTC
TRBV20-1	.	TRBJ2-7	many	CSARADSYEQYF	TGCAGTGCTAGAGCGGACAGCTACGAGCAGTACTTC
TRBV20-1	.	TRBJ1-2	many	CSARDTQAGNYGYTF	TGCAGTGCTAGAGATACCCAGGCAGGGAACTATGGCTACACCTTC
TRBV10-3	TRBD2	TRBJ2-7	many	CAITSGGSYEQYF	TGTGCCATCACAAGCGGGGGCTCCTACGAGCAGTACTTC
TRBV18	TRBD2	TRBJ2-3	many	CASSPTSGDTQYF	TGTGCCAGCTCACCGACTAGCGGGGATACGCAGTATTTT
TRBV28	.	TRBJ2-1	many	CATAGNEQFF	TGTGCCACCGCCGGGAATGAGCAGTTCTTC
TRBV4-2	.	TRBJ2-1	many	CASSQEGHQSSYNEQFF	TGTGCCAGCAGCCAAGAAGGTCACCAGAGCTCCTACAATGAGCAGTTCTTC
TRBV20-1	TRBD1	TRBJ2-5	many	CSARRGQGIETQYF	TGCAGTGCTAGACGAGGACAGGGGATAGAGACCCAGTACTTC
TRBV7-9	.	TRBJ2-3	many	CASSPPGPRPDTQYF	TGTGCCAGCAGTCCTCCGGGACCCCGCCCCGATACGCAGTATTTT
TRBV6-6	TRBD1	TRBJ2-3	many	CASRWTGAIDTQYF	TGTGCCAGCAGGTGGACAGGGGCAATAGATACGCAGTATTTT
TRBV5-1	.	TRBJ2-7	many	CASSLDREQYF	TGCGCCAGCAGCTTGGACAGGGAGCAGTACTTC
TRBV20-1	.	TRBJ2-7	many	CSARAPDSSYEQYF	TGCAGTGCTAGAGCCCCGGACAGTTCCTACGAGCAGTACTTC
TRBV7-2	.	TRBJ1-2	.	CASSLGGSWEELTSYGYSF	TGTGCCAGCAGCTTAGGTGGGTCCTGGGAGGAACTAACTTCCTATGGCTACTCCTTC
TRBV27	TRBD2	TRBJ2-7	many	CASSHPAGGLSSYEQYF	TGTGCCAGCAGTCACCCAGCGGGGGGACTTAGCTCCTACGAGCAGTACTTC
TRBV21-1	.	TRBJ2-5	many	CASSKVGETQYF	TGTGCCAGCAGCAAGGTCGGGGAGACCCAGTACTTC
TRBV29-1	.	TRBJ2-7	many	CSAHSDSSYEQYF	TGCAGCGCTCACAGCGATAGCTCCTACGAGCAGTACTTC
TRBV6-2/TRBV6-3	.	TRBJ1-5	many	CASSFRSNQPQHF	TGTGCCAGCAGTTTCAGGAGCAATCAGCCCCAGCATTTT
TRBV5-1	.	TRBJ1-3	many	CASQRGEAGNTIYF	TGCGCCAGCCAGAGGGGGGAAGCTGGAAACACCATATATTTT
TRBV5-1	TRBD2	TRBJ2-3	many	CASRLTGTSLTDTQYF	TGCGCCAGCAGACTTACCGGGACTAGCTTAACAGATACGCAGTATTTT
TRBV12-3/TRBV12-4	.	TRBJ2-2	many	CASSSTVTGELFF	TGTGCCAGCAGTTCGACAGTTACCGGGGAGCTGTTTTTT
TRBV20-1	.	TRBJ2-5	many	CSAEQAFPKETQYF	TGCAGTGCTGAACAAGCCTTTCCTAAAGAGACCCAGTACTTC
TRBV7-2	TRBD1	TRBJ2-2	many	CASRGQGAGGELFF	TGTGCCAGCAGGGGACAGGGGGCCGGCGGGGAGCTGTTTTTT
TRBV6-2/TRBV6-3	.	TRBJ2-7	medium-sized	CASSYRDNSYEQYF	TGTGCCAGCAGTTACCGGGACAACTCCTACGAGCAGTACTTC
TRBV5-6	TRBD1	TRBJ2-1	few	CASSPGETGGLYEQFF	TGTGCCAGCAGCCCAGGGGAAACAGGGGGCCTTTATGAGCAGTTCTTC
TRBV29-1	.	TRBJ1-6	many	CSVEEMEGSPLHF	TGCAGCGTTGAGGAGATGGAGGGTTCACCCCTCCACTTT
TRBV5-1	TRBD2	TRBJ2-3	.	CASSPPSGRRTDTQYF	TGCGCCAGCAGCCCCCCTAGCGGGAGACGGACAGATACGCAGTATTTT
TRBV15	TRBD1	TRBJ2-2	many	CATSPLLLTGGNTGELFF	TGTGCCACCAGCCCTCTCTTGCTGACAGGGGGCAACACCGGGGAGCTGTTTTTT
TRBV12-3/TRBV12-4	.	TRBJ1-2	many	CASTMGDGYGYTF	TGTGCCAGCACAATGGGGGACGGTTATGGCTACACCTTC
TRBV6-1	.	TRBJ2-7	many	CASSEWSGAQYEQYF	TGTGCCAGCAGTGAATGGTCAGGGGCGCAATACGAGCAGTACTTC
TRBV18	.	TRBJ1-1	.	CASSPPRQRAKTEAFF	TGTGCCAGCTCACCTCCGAGACAGAGAGCAAAGACTGAAGCTTTCTTT
TRBV6-6	.	TRBJ2-2	many	CASSYRGGELFF	TGTGCCAGCAGTTACCGGGGGGGGGAGCTGTTTTTT
TRBV6-5	.	TRBJ2-6	many	CASSRSPTGANVLTF	TGTGCCAGCAGCCGTTCCCCGACCGGGGCCAACGTCCTGACTTTC
TRBV30	.	TRBJ1-5	.	CAWSGGGTQPQHF	TGTGCCTGGAGTGGGGGGGGCACTCAGCCCCAGCATTTT
TRBV5-6	.	TRBJ1-2	many	CASSFRRTQNYGYTF	TGTGCCAGCAGCTTTAGGAGGACTCAGAACTATGGCTACACCTTC
TRBV28	.	TRBJ1-6	.	CATIGGFSSPLHF	TGTGCCACCATAGGAGGGTTCAGCTCACCCCTCCACTTT
TRBV6-5	TRBD1	TRBJ2-7	many	CASSYDPGTVEQYF	TGTGCCAGCAGTTACGACCCCGGGACAGTCGAGCAGTACTTC